The 27 T cell receptor beta chains listed next were all sequenced from one sample in a study of graft-versus-host responses after intestinal transplantation. Using immunoSEQ multiplex PCR, the repertoire was profiled, and TCRdb retains in-frame clones only, with some absent. The sample yields roughly 17,000 clones, around 86% seen once. Sequencing was performed on bone marrow, taken approximately 120 days after transplant. All receptors come from a human patient who received an intestinal transplant, so some T cells may come from the graft donor.

Notes on this clone: The junction differs from germline at one of its ends, possibly a read error. The chain recombines TRBV25-1 with TRBJ1-2; 9 bases line up with TRBD1. Germline lookup yields CDR1 MGHDK and CDR2 SYGVNS. This CDR3 has 14 amino acids. The DNA for the CDR3 is TGTGCCAGCAGTCATCGGACAGGGGCGGCTACACCTCACTTC. It is translated as CASSHRTGAATPHF.

The rearrangement links TRBV7-9 to TRBJ1-1; a possible D gene is TRBD1 (5 bases). V was pared by 5 bases and J by 5 bases, with 15 bases between. CDR1 and CDR2 (germline): SEHNR, FQNEAQ (reference sequence). CDR3 length: 14 residues. For the CDR3, the DNA is TGTGCCAGCAGCGGGGCGGGGCGAAGAACTGAAGCTTTCTTT. It codes for CASSGAGRRTEAFF.

This clone has only one observation. The chain links TRBV11-1 to TRBJ2-1; the D gene is possibly TRBD2 (7 bases). This CDR3 has 16 amino acids. Per the germline V gene, CDR1 is SGHAT and CDR2 is FQDESV (reference sequence). The V and J ends lost 5 bases and 0 bases respectively, with 14 bases between them. In nucleotides, the CDR3 is TGTGCCAGCAGCCTAGGGGGACTAAACTCCTACAATGAGCAGTTCTTC. Encoded protein: CASSLGGLNSYNEQFF.

This chain uses TRBV30 with TRBJ1-4; TRBD1 aligns across 9 bases. Looked up from germline, CDR1 is GTSNPN and CDR2 is SVGIG (reference sequence). This CDR3 has 13 amino acids. With V trimmed by 4 bases and J by 7 bases, 4 bases remained unmatched. The CDR3 reads CAWTGTGIEKLFF. CDR3 nucleotide sequence: TGTGCCTGGACAGGGACAGGGATTGAAAAACTGTTTTTT.

V gene TRBV9 combines with J gene TRBJ2-1; 13 nucleotides agree with TRBD2. The CDR3 spans 17 residues. CDR1 and CDR2 from the germline V gene are SGDLS and YYNGEE. Losses at the gene ends were 3 bases for V and 6 bases for J; bases not matched to a gene: 9. The CDR3 here is CASSARTSGRKGNEQFF. The CDR3 DNA reads TGTGCCAGCAGCGCTCGGACTAGCGGGAGAAAGGGCAATGAGCAGTTCTTC.

V and J are TRBV29-1 and TRBJ1-1; 7 bases agree with TRBD1. This CDR3 is 14 amino acids long. Trimming removed 5 bases from V and 0 bases from J; junction bases left unmatched: 6. Per germline, CDR1 SQVTM and CDR2 ANQGSEA. The CDR3 DNA reads as TGCAGCGTTCCGGGGGGGACAGTGAACACTGAAGCTTTCTTT. Encoded protein: CSVPGGTVNTEAFF.

This chain links TRBV19 with TRBJ1-5; tentative D call: TRBD1 (6 bases). Germline V gene sequence: CDR1 LNHDA, CDR2 SQIVND (reference sequence). The CDR3 extends over 14 amino acids. Trimming cost V 4 bases and J 2 bases, with 9 bases left between them. Here the CDR3 DNA reads TGTGCCAGTAGTACCAGGACAGGCAATCAGCCCCAGCATTTT. Translation gives CASSTRTGNQPQHF. The full variable domain, completed using reference TRBV19 and TRBJ1-5, is DGGITQSPKYLFRKEGQNVTLSCEQNLNHDAMYWYRQDPGQGLRLIYYSQIVNDFQKGDIAEGYSVSREKKESFPLTVTSAQKNPTAFYLCASSTRTGNQPQHFGDGTRLSIL.

The J gene is TRBJ1-2, the V gene TRBV6-5, with D maybe TRBD1 (6 bases). V was clipped by 5 bases and J by 6 bases, with 19 bases between them. The CDR3 loop spans 15 amino acids. Germline V gene sequence: CDR1 MNHEY, CDR2 SVGAGI. Written as DNA, the CDR3 is TGTGCCAGCAGTACACCCGGGACACCTCCCAATGGCTACACCTTC. Translation: CASSTPGTPPNGYTF.

The chain employs TRBV15 and TRBJ1-1; maybe TRBD1 (5 bases). The CDR3 is made up of 15 amino acids. Deletions cut 1 base from V and 4 bases from J, with 13 bases between. CDR1 and CDR2 from the germline V gene are LNHNV and YYDKDF (reference sequence). This CDR3 is CATSRGREGGTEAFF. DNA of the CDR3: TGTGCCACCAGCAGAGGCAGGGAAGGAGGCACTGAAGCTTTCTTT.

The chain carries TRBV5-4 and TRBJ1-2, with D tentatively TRBD1 (6 bases). This CDR3 region has 14 residues. Trimming removed 1 base at V and 2 bases at J, with 9 bases between. Germline values: CDR1 SGHNT, CDR2 YYREEE (reference sequence). CDR3 DNA sequence: TGTGCCAGCAGCTTGCTGACAGGAAACTATGGCTACACCTTC. This translates into CASSLLTGNYGYTF.

The chain uses TRBV19 and TRBJ1-6, with D possibly matching TRBD1 (6 bases). V lost 4 bases and J 9 bases, leaving 7 bases between the germline ends. CDR1 LNHDA and CDR2 SQIVND come from the germline V gene (reference sequence). The CDR3 extends over 12 amino acids. The CDR3, as DNA: TGTGCCAGTAGTAAACAGGGTTCACCCCTCCACTTT. Amino acids: CASSKQGSPLHF.

The chain couples TRBV19 to TRBJ1-5; possible D gene TRBD1, 6 bases. The germline V gene encodes CDR1 LNHDA and CDR2 SQIVND (reference sequence). CDR3 length equals 17 residues. Deletions cut 1 base from V and 5 bases from J, with 18 bases between. CDR3 in amino acids: CASSIGPKDSYYQPQHF. The CDR3 DNA reads as TGTGCCAGTAGTATAGGCCCTAAGGACAGTTACTATCAGCCCCAGCATTTT.

The rearrangement joins TRBV5-6 to TRBJ2-2, with 11 bases aligning to TRBD1. Germline lookup yields CDR1 SGHDT and CDR2 YYEEEE. Germline trimming cut 2 bases from V and 3 bases from J; bases unmatched to any gene: 3. This CDR3 is built from 16 residues. The CDR3 here is CASSFGTGGDTGELFF. In DNA, the CDR3 is TGTGCCAGCAGCTTTGGGACAGGGGGAGACACCGGGGAGCTGTTTTTT.

This clone has a single count. This sequence joins TRBV7-3 and TRBJ2-5; the D is unclear. Germline loops: CDR1 SGHTA, CDR2 FQGTGA. V was pared by 3 bases and J by 3 bases, with 11 bases between. CDR3 size: 14 residues. The DNA for the CDR3 is TGTGCCAGCAGCTTGGGTGTAGGGAAAGAGACCCAGTACTTC. Its translation: CASSLGVGKETQYF.

The chain is built from TRBV4-2 and TRBJ2-1; D gene ambiguous. Trimming removed 0 bases from V and 9 bases from J, with 6 bases in between. This CDR3 is 12 amino acids long. Germline-derived CDR1 and CDR2 are LGHNA and YNFKEQ. The CDR3 loop reads CASSQDTIEQFF. The DNA for the CDR3 is TGTGCCAGCAGCCAAGATACCATTGAGCAGTTCTTC.

The chain combines TRBV27 with TRBJ1-1, with D uncertain. This CDR3 has 13 amino acids. Germline-derived CDR1 and CDR2 are MNHEY and SMNVEV (reference sequence). V was trimmed by 6 bases and J by 1 base, leaving 9 bases between them. The CDR3 spells CASRPGWNTEAFF. CDR3 nucleotide sequence: TGTGCCAGCAGACCTGGCTGGAACACTGAAGCTTTCTTT.

The genes are TRBV11-3 and TRBJ2-7, with 9 bases aligning to TRBD1. The junction had 10 bases not matched to a gene; V was cut back by 7 bases and J by 6 bases. The CDR3 is 14 residues long. Germline-derived CDR1 and CDR2 are SGHNT and YENEEA. The CDR3 here is CASNSGTGRGEQYF. CDR3 sequence (DNA): TGTGCCAGCAACTCCGGGACAGGGAGAGGCGAGCAGTACTTC.

The chain carries TRBV5-1 and TRBJ1-4; D may be TRBD1 (6 bases). Germline V gene data show CDR1 as SGHRS and CDR2 as YFSETQ. The CDR3 is made up of 15 amino acids. The V end lost 4 bases, the J end lost 0 bases, and 10 bases lay between the germline ends. CDR3: CASSGGRSTNEKLFF. The DNA of the CDR3 is TGCGCCAGCAGCGGGGGCAGGTCAACTAATGAAAAACTGTTTTTT.

The chain couples TRBV14 to TRBJ1-3, with 8 bases aligning to TRBD1. The CDR3 has 15 amino acids. J gave up 7 bases and V 4 bases, and 9 bases lay outside the gene matches. Germline CDR1 reads SGHDN; CDR2 reads FVKESK. CDR3 amino acids: CASSPGQGLRNTIYF. The CDR3 region has the DNA TGTGCCAGCAGCCCCGGACAGGGACTTAGGAACACCATATATTTT.

The V and J genes are TRBV7-9 and TRBJ1-4; a weak D match, TRBD1 (5 bases). From germline, CDR1 is SEHNR and CDR2 FQNEAQ (reference sequence). This CDR3 comprises 16 residues. Trimming shortened V by 0 bases and J by 6 bases, and 14 bases separated the two germline ends. CDR3: CASSLARAAGDEKLFF. The CDR3 DNA follows: TGTGCCAGCAGCTTAGCGAGGGCAGCGGGGGATGAAAAACTGTTTTTT.

V is TRBV19 and J is TRBJ1-1, with D perhaps TRBD1 (5 bases). The germline V and J ends were trimmed by 7 bases and 3 bases, with 15 bases remaining between them. The CDR3 runs to 14 residues. Germline-derived CDR1 and CDR2 are LNHDA and SQIVND (reference sequence). CDR3 sequence reads: CASIGRGLDTEAFF. The CDR3 nucleotides are TGTGCCAGTATAGGGAGGGGTTTGGACACTGAAGCTTTCTTT.

The chain combines TRBV5-1 with TRBJ1-2, with D hard to call. Trimming cost V 0 bases and J 5 bases, with 11 bases left between them. This CDR3 has 14 amino acids. Germline V gene lookup returns CDR1 SGHRS and CDR2 YFSETQ. As DNA, the CDR3 is TGCGCCAGCAGCTTGGCAATCGCGGTTTATGGCTACACCTTC. Protein product: CASSLAIAVYGYTF.

V is TRBV25-1 and J is TRBJ2-7; D is perhaps TRBD1 (6 bases). Germline-derived CDR1 and CDR2 are MGHDK and SYGVNS. The length of the CDR3 is 14 residues. The germline V and J ends were trimmed by 5 bases and 0 bases, with 11 bases remaining between them. CDR3 in amino acids: CASSRVDSSYEQYF. For the CDR3, the DNA is TGTGCCAGCAGTAGGGTGGACAGCTCCTACGAGCAGTACTTC.

The chain employs TRBV30 and TRBJ1-5; D may be TRBD1 (5 bases). The V gene lost 0 bases and the J gene lost 2 bases, with 17 bases spanning the gap. The CDR3 runs to 17 residues. From germline, CDR1 is GTSNPN and CDR2 SVGIG (reference sequence). CDR3 sequence (DNA): TGTGCCTGGAGTGTACTTGGGGGGATTAAGGGCAATCAGCCCCAGCATTTT. It codes for CAWSVLGGIKGNQPQHF.

The chain is built from TRBV12-5 and TRBJ1-3, with no clear D. The CDR3 has 14 residues. V shed 0 bases and J shed 0 bases, with 3 bases lying between them. CDR1 is LGHNT, CDR2 FRNRAP, per germline. The chain's CDR3 is CASGLVGSGNTIYF. The CDR3 bases are TGTGCTAGTGGTTTGGTAGGCTCTGGAAACACCATATATTTT. Full variable domain (missing parts from reference TRBV12-5 and TRBJ1-3): DARVTQTPRHKVTEMGQEVTMRCQPILGHNTVFWYRQTMMQGLELLAYFRNRAPLDDSGMPKDRFSAEMPDATLATLKIQPSEPRDSAVYFCASGLVGSGNTIYFGEGSWLTVV.

This clone has a single count. This chain links TRBV30 with TRBJ1-3; D not certain. Germline values: CDR1 GTSNPN, CDR2 SVGIG (reference sequence). The CDR3 runs 12 residues. V was clipped by 0 bases and J by 4 bases, with 4 bases between them. The CDR3 nucleotides are TGTGCCTGGAGTGTCGAGGGAAACACCATATATTTT. It encodes CAWSVEGNTIYF.

CDR3 nucleotides: TGTGCCAGCAGATTAACAAGCGGGGCCCGGGAGACCCAGTACTTC. Its translation is CASRLTSGARETQYF. V gene TRBV28 combines with J gene TRBJ2-6, with TRBD2 identical over 7 bases. The DNA end is a closer match to TRBJ2-5, so the J assignment may be wrong. The germline V gene has CDR1 MDHEN and CDR2 SYDVKM. CDR3 size: 15 residues.